This T cell receptor beta chain was observed in a study of radiotherapy plus CTLA-4 blockade in lung cancer. Turning to the study itself: Objective responses were observed in approximately 17% of patients, and disease control was achieved by approximately 32%. Broader study findings: Expansion in blood of tumor-derived TCR clones was seen after radiotherapy plus ipilimumab. Among reported predictors of response, early blood T cell clone dynamics with interferon-beta performed best.

Method: immunoSEQ multiplex PCR; TCRdb's copy keeps in-frame clones and lacks some. The table records tens of thousands of clones, around 77% of them present only once. Patients with chemo-refractory metastatic non-small-cell lung cancer received focal radiation plus CTLA-4 blockade with ipilimumab. Details on this clone: The antigen is unknown.

The CDR3 extends over 14 amino acids. Trimming took 5 bases from V and 7 from J; bases not matched to a gene: 11. Germline V gives CDR1 MNHEY, CDR2 SMNVEV (reference sequence). The source was peripheral blood, collected from a patient treated with radiotherapy plus ipilimumab. V is TRBV27 and J is TRBJ2-7, with 7 bases aligning to TRBD1. The clonotype originates from a human donor with non-small cell lung cancer whose response to radiotherapy plus ipilimumab could not be evaluated. The CDR3 loop reads CASSLTGVLREQYF. The CDR3 coding sequence is TGTGCCAGCAGTCTTACAGGGGTCCTCAGGGAGCAGTACTTC.